The sequence of this TCR beta chain was determined in a study of cytomegalovirus exposure and HLA in healthy donors. The CDR3 sequence is 17 residues long. Trimming removed 0 bases from V and 4 bases from J; junction bases left unmatched: 8. From germline, CDR1 is SGDLS and CDR2 YYNGEE. The PCR employed 60 Vbeta primers together with 13 Jbeta primers. Here immunoSEQ multiplex PCR was the method, and the copy in TCRdb shows in-frame clones only, minus some. The sample totals about 170,000 clones; its top ten clones hold approximately 0.8%. This TCR was recovered from a woman under 30 in good health and CMV-seropositive. The rearrangement uses TRBV9 and TRBJ1-3; 9 nucleotides agree with TRBD1. The sample taken for sequencing was PBMCs. CDR3 sequence: CASSVGTGGVMGNTIYF. The DNA for the CDR3 is TGTGCCAGCAGCGTAGGTACAGGGGGCGTGATGGGAAACACCATATATTTT. Variable domain in full (rest from reference TRBV9 and TRBJ1-3): DSGVTQTPKHLITATGQRVTLRCSPRSGDLSVYWYQQSLDQGLQFLIQYYNGEERAKGNILERFSAQQFPDLHSELNLSSLELGDSALYFCASSVGTGGVMGNTIYFGEGSWLTVV.